Each of the 20 T cell receptor beta chains below was sequenced from the same sample in a study of shared T cell receptors in the human thymus (dated by TCRdb to the early 2020s). Library preparation employed the immunoSEQ multiplex PCR assay. Entries here come from immuneACCESS through TCRdb and include only in-frame sequences with V and J called. Some clones fail to appear in such tables; in the studies checked, an unresolved V gene covers under half of the shortfall, and the cause of the remainder is unknown. For this sample there are around 340,000 clones; more than 85% appear just once. The ten top clones hold roughly 0.02% of the sample. The material sequenced was thymocytes. These receptors were obtained from a human donor.

The chain uses TRBV28 and TRBJ1-5; D remains ambiguous. Trimming pared 5 bases from V and 0 bases from J, leaving 11 bases between. The germline gives CDR1 MDHEN, CDR2 SYDVKM. The CDR3 loop spans 15 amino acids. The CDR3 region has the DNA TGTGCCAGCAGTATTCATATCCTTAGCAATCAGCCCCAGCATTTT. It specifies CASSIHILSNQPQHF.

The chain recombines TRBV27 with TRBJ2-7; D not certain. CDR1 is MNHEY and CDR2 is SMNVEV in the germline V gene (reference sequence). Trimming took off 5 bases at V and 5 bases at J, with 10 bases between the two ends. The CDR3 covers 12 residues. CDR3 sequence: CASSLLGDEQYF. CDR3 nucleotide sequence: TGTGCCAGCAGTCTCTTGGGTGACGAGCAGTACTTC.

The chain couples TRBV19 to TRBJ2-7; a weak D match, TRBD2 (6 bases). The V gene lost 5 bases and the J gene lost 6 bases, with 11 bases spanning the gap. CDR3 length: 12 residues. Germline CDR1 reads LNHDA; CDR2 reads SQIVND (reference sequence). DNA of the CDR3: TGTGCCAGTAGTTCGGGGGATCGCGAGCAGTACTTC. Protein product: CASSSGDREQYF.

The chain combines TRBV6-5 with TRBJ2-5; D not certain. CDR1 MNHEY and CDR2 SVGAGI come from the germline V gene. This CDR3 has 14 residues. The V gene lost 4 bases and the J gene lost 1 base, with 10 bases spanning the gap. CDR3 in amino acids: CASSCCRAQETQYF. DNA for the CDR3: TGTGCCAGCAGTTGCTGCAGAGCCCAAGAGACCCAGTACTTC.

The chain carries TRBV5-6 and TRBJ2-3; 8 nucleotides line up with TRBD2. The V gene end was trimmed by 4 bases and the J gene end by 4 bases; junction bases not matched to a gene: 11. CDR3 size: 16 residues. The germline CDR1 and CDR2 sequences are SGHDT and YYEEEE. The CDR3 reads CASSHQSGRVPDTQYF. DNA of the CDR3: TGTGCCAGCAGCCACCAAAGCGGGAGAGTTCCAGATACGCAGTATTTT. The full variable domain, with the rest looked up from reference TRBV5-6 and TRBJ2-3, is DAGVTQSPTHLIKTRGQQVTLRCSPKSGHDTVSWYQQALGQGPQFIFQYYEEEERQRGNFPDRFSGHQFPNYSSELNVNALLLGDSALYLCASSHQSGRVPDTQYFGPGTRLTVL.

This clone has only one observation. This sequence joins TRBV9 and TRBJ2-1, with 11 bases lining up with TRBD2. The V gene's germline CDR1 is SGDLS and CDR2 YYNGEE. The CDR3 length is 17 residues. J gave up 10 bases and V 0 bases, and 12 bases lay outside the gene matches. The CDR3 loop is CASSVDLGLAGTREQFF. CDR3 nucleotides: TGTGCCAGCAGCGTAGACTTAGGACTAGCGGGTACTCGGGAGCAGTTCTTC.

The V gene is TRBV18, the J gene TRBJ1-4; TRBD1 aligns across 9 bases. CDR3 size: 15 residues. V was pared by 3 bases and J by 5 bases, with 4 bases of the junction left unmatched. The germline gives CDR1 KGHSH, CDR2 LQKENI. CDR3 residues: CASSPPGTGNEKLFF. For the CDR3, the DNA is TGTGCCAGCTCACCCCCCGGGACAGGGAATGAAAAACTGTTTTTT. The whole variable domain, remainder taken from reference TRBV18 and TRBJ1-4, is NAGVMQNPRHLVRRRGQEARLRCSPMKGHSHVYWYRQLPEEGLKFMVYLQKENIIDESGMPKERFSAEFPKEGPSILRIQQVVRGDSAAYFCASSPPGTGNEKLFFGSGTQLSVL.

V gene TRBV11-2 combines with J gene TRBJ2-7, with 11 bases that match TRBD2. Germline values: CDR1 SGHAT, CDR2 FQNNGV. The CDR3 runs to 15 residues. Trimming removed 5 bases from V and 3 bases from J; junction bases left unmatched: 6. CDR3 nucleotides: TGTGCCAGCAGCGGCCGACTAGCGGGGCTCTACGAGCAGTACTTC. This translates into CASSGRLAGLYEQYF.

The rearrangement links TRBV7-9 to TRBJ2-3; tentatively, D is TRBD1 (6 bases). The germline CDR1 and CDR2 sequences are SEHNR and FQNEAQ (reference sequence). Trimming pared 1 base from V and 5 bases from J, leaving 13 bases between. This CDR3 spans 15 amino acids. The CDR3: CASSLGLGDKDTQYF. CDR3 sequence (DNA): TGTGCCAGCAGCTTAGGTCTCGGGGACAAAGATACGCAGTATTTT.

The CDR3 here is CASSLNNRAGAGYTGELFF. In DNA form, the CDR3 reads TGTGCCAGCAGCTTAAACAATCGAGCGGGAGCTGGGTACACCGGGGAGCTGTTTTTT. The gene calls are TRBV7-6 and TRBJ2-2; TRBD2 matches 8 bases. With V trimmed by 2 bases and J by 3 bases, 14 bases remained unmatched. CDR3 size: 19 residues. Germline assignment: CDR1 SGHVS and CDR2 FNYEAQ.

The chain uses TRBV30 and TRBJ2-3, with 7 bases that match TRBD2. The CDR3 extends over 14 amino acids. V trimming: 1 base; J trimming: 6 bases; junction bases outside the gene matches: 7. Per germline, CDR1 GTSNPN and CDR2 SVGIG (reference sequence). The CDR3 loop is CAWSDPGRGDTQYF. DNA of the CDR3: TGTGCCTGGAGTGACCCCGGGCGGGGGGATACGCAGTATTTT.

The chain joins TRBV6-1 to TRBJ2-1; D uncertain. The CDR3 runs 15 residues. CDR1 and CDR2 (germline): MNHNS, SASEGT. V was cut by 4 bases and J by 3 bases, with 13 bases left in between. This CDR3 reads CASSGAKGLYNEQFF. CDR3 bases: TGTGCCAGCAGTGGAGCAAAGGGCCTCTACAATGAGCAGTTCTTC.

This clone was detected a few times. V is TRBV28 and J is TRBJ2-7; TRBD1 is a possible D gene (5 bases). CDR3 size: 15 residues. The germline V gene has CDR1 MDHEN and CDR2 SYDVKM. Trimming took 4 bases from V and 0 from J, leaving 13 bases between them. The CDR3 is CASSSQGTGSYEQYF. CDR3 DNA: TGTGCCAGCAGTTCCCAGGGTACGGGCTCCTACGAGCAGTACTTC.

The chain combines TRBV19 with TRBJ1-1; 9 positions agree with TRBD1. Germline CDR1 and CDR2: LNHDA and SQIVND (reference sequence). V dropped 0 bases and J dropped 1; count of bases not matched to a gene: 6. CDR3 length: 17 amino acids. The DNA of the CDR3 is TGTGCCAGTAGTATAGACCTCCGGGACAGGGCGAACACTGAAGCTTTCTTT. Translation: CASSIDLRDRANTEAFF.

This clone was picked up one time. The V gene is TRBV4-1, the J gene TRBJ1-5; possibly TRBD1 for D (6 bases). V dropped 1 base and J dropped 4 bases, with 23 bases sitting between them. The CDR3 contains 19 residues. Germline values: CDR1 MGHRA, CDR2 YSYEKL. This chain's CDR3 is CASSQVGLVRNRDNQPQHF. Written as DNA, the CDR3 is TGCGCCAGCAGCCAAGTAGGATTGGTCCGGAACAGGGATAATCAGCCCCAGCATTTT.

J is TRBJ2-5 and V is TRBV28; TRBD2 is a possible D gene (6 bases). Germline V lookup: CDR1 MDHEN, CDR2 SYDVKM. Trimming took off 6 bases at V and 0 bases at J, with 23 bases between the two ends. The length of the CDR3 is 18 residues. Here the CDR3 DNA reads TGTGCCAGCAGCCCATTGGGTTGGGGGACTGGAGACCAAGAGACCCAGTACTTC. This encodes CASSPLGWGTGDQETQYF.

The sample holds one count of this clone. The V and J genes are TRBV27 and TRBJ1-1, with TRBD1 identical over 7 bases. CDR3 length: 12 amino acids. The germline gives CDR1 MNHEY, CDR2 SMNVEV (reference sequence). V was pared by 6 bases and J by 7 bases, with 5 bases of the junction left unmatched. The CDR3 nucleotides read TGTGCCAGCAGGCTACAGGGGAATGAAGCTTTCTTT. Translating gives CASRLQGNEAFF.

The CDR3 region has the DNA TGTGCCAGCAGGCCGACAGGGGGCGATGCCTACGAGCAGTACTTC. Protein product: CASRPTGGDAYEQYF. V and J are TRBV6-6 and TRBJ2-7; the match to TRBD1 covers 10 bases. The CDR3 runs to 15 residues. Germline CDR1 MNHNY, CDR2 SVGAGI (reference sequence). Losses at the gene ends were 6 bases for V and 2 bases for J; bases not matched to a gene: 7.

The rearrangement uses TRBV5-5 and TRBJ2-7; 8 nucleotides agree with TRBD1. Germline CDR1 and CDR2: SGHKS and YYEKEE (reference sequence). Trimming cost V 4 bases and J 1 base; bases outside gene matches: 7. The CDR3 extends over 15 amino acids. The CDR3 sequence is CASSIGTGVSYEQYF. The DNA of the CDR3 is TGTGCCAGCAGCATTGGGACAGGTGTATCCTACGAGCAGTACTTC. Filled out from reference TRBV5-5 and TRBJ2-7, the complete variable domain reads DAGVTQSPTHLIKTRGQQVTLRCSPISGHKSVSWYQQVLGQGPQFIFQYYEKEERGRGNFPDRFSARQFPNYSSELNVNALLLGDSALYLCASSIGTGVSYEQYFGPGTRLTVT.

The chain carries TRBV29-1 and TRBJ2-7, with 8 positions matching TRBD2. The CDR3 has 14 residues. The junction had 8 bases not matched to a gene; V was cut back by 4 bases and J by 3 bases. The germline V gene encodes CDR1 SQVTM and CDR2 ANQGSEA. The CDR3 DNA follows: TGCAGCGTTGGTATGGCGGGAGGCCGCTACGAGCAGTACTTC. Protein sequence: CSVGMAGGRYEQYF.